The rows below give T cell receptor beta chains drawn from one sample of a study of cytomegalovirus exposure and HLA in healthy donors. The data were produced by immunoSEQ multiplex PCR, yet TCRdb's version contains in-frame clones alone and is incomplete. The table lists 60,000 to 85,000 clones, nearly 96% of them singletons, with 4.5% in the top ten. The source material was PBMCs. The receptors here all came from a woman aged 18-35 years in good health and CMV-seropositive. Each CDR3 is given with its conserved first and last residue. A D gene is named only where the DNA matches it firmly. Only part of the rows carry a size: once, few, many, or a class if the clone is expanded.

CDR3aa: CASRSLAGIHNEQFF; CDR3nt: TGTGCCAGCAGGAGTCTAGCGGGTATTCATAATGAGCAGTTCTTC; abundance: NA; v_gene: TRBV11-2; len: 15; d_gene: TRBD2; j_gene: TRBJ2-1
CDR3aa: CASSVEQVTYNEQFF; CDR3nt: TGTGCCAGCAGCGTAGAGCAGGTCACCTACAATGAGCAGTTCTTC; abundance: once; v_gene: TRBV9; len: 15; d_gene: NA; j_gene: TRBJ2-1
CDR3aa: CATSSTLSLRVNTEAFF; CDR3nt: TGTGCCACCAGCAGCACCCTTAGCTTGAGGGTGAACACTGAAGCTTTCTTT; abundance: once; v_gene: TRBV15; len: 17; d_gene: NA; j_gene: TRBJ1-1
CDR3aa: CASSYAYEGPREQYF; CDR3nt: TGTGCCAGCAGTTACGCGTACGAGGGCCCCCGCGAGCAGTACTTC; abundance: NA; v_gene: TRBV6-5; len: 15; d_gene: NA; j_gene: TRBJ2-7
CDR3aa: CASSEVAAGELFF; CDR3nt: TGCGCCAGCAGCGAGGTAGCCGCCGGGGAGCTGTTTTTT; abundance: NA; v_gene: TRBV4-1; len: 13; d_gene: NA; j_gene: TRBJ2-2
CDR3aa: CASTDPGTGRLLNTGELFF; CDR3nt: TGTGCCAGCACCGACCCCGGGACAGGGAGGCTCTTGAACACCGGGGAGCTGTTTTTT; abundance: NA; v_gene: TRBV7-9; len: 19; d_gene: TRBD1; j_gene: TRBJ2-2
CDR3aa: CSAHPGAEAFF; CDR3nt: TGCAGTGCCCATCCGGGGGCTGAAGCTTTCTTT; abundance: NA; v_gene: TRBV20-1; len: 11; d_gene: NA; j_gene: TRBJ1-1
CDR3aa: CASSQLGLAGEISGANVLTF; CDR3nt: TGCGCCAGCAGCCAATTGGGACTAGCGGGAGAGATCTCTGGGGCCAACGTCCTGACTTTC; abundance: once; v_gene: TRBV4-1; len: 20; d_gene: TRBD2; j_gene: TRBJ2-6
CDR3aa: CASLPGQGREQYF; CDR3nt: TGTGCCAGCCTGCCGGGACAGGGCCGCGAGCAGTACTTC; abundance: NA; v_gene: TRBV28; len: 13; d_gene: TRBD1; j_gene: TRBJ2-7
CDR3aa: CASSRQGHEQYF; CDR3nt: TGTGCCAGCAGCCGACAGGGCCACGAGCAGTACTTC; abundance: NA; v_gene: TRBV7-9; len: 12; d_gene: TRBD1; j_gene: TRBJ2-7
CDR3aa: CASSPHRSYEQYF; CDR3nt: TGTGCCAGCAGTCCCCATCGGTCCTACGAGCAGTACTTC; abundance: NA; v_gene: TRBV27; len: 13; d_gene: NA; j_gene: TRBJ2-7
CDR3aa: CASTRDRSYEQYF; CDR3nt: TGTGCCAGCACCCGGGACAGGTCCTACGAGCAGTACTTC; abundance: NA; v_gene: TRBV7-2; len: 13; d_gene: TRBD1; j_gene: TRBJ2-7
CDR3aa: CAWSVKTSGSFTGELFF; CDR3nt: TGTGCCTGGAGTGTAAAGACTAGCGGGAGTTTCACCGGGGAGCTGTTTTTT; abundance: NA; v_gene: TRBV30; len: 17; d_gene: TRBD2; j_gene: TRBJ2-2
CDR3aa: CASRGLADYNEQFF; CDR3nt: TGTGCCAGCAGGGGACTAGCGGATTACAATGAGCAGTTCTTC; abundance: NA; v_gene: TRBV6-6; len: 14; d_gene: TRBD2; j_gene: TRBJ2-1
CDR3aa: CASRARTSGSAGELFF; CDR3nt: TGTGCCAGCAGGGCTCGGACTAGCGGGAGTGCCGGGGAGCTGTTTTTT; abundance: few; v_gene: TRBV6-6; len: 16; d_gene: TRBD2; j_gene: TRBJ2-2
CDR3aa: CASSPRTSGRENEQFF; CDR3nt: TGTGCCAGCAGTCCTCGGACTAGCGGGAGGGAGAATGAGCAGTTCTTC; abundance: NA; v_gene: TRBV27; len: 16; d_gene: TRBD2; j_gene: TRBJ2-1
CDR3aa: CASSPFTTGWETQYF; CDR3nt: TGCGCCAGCAGCCCTTTTACGACAGGGTGGGAGACCCAGTACTTC; abundance: NA; v_gene: TRBV4-1; len: 15; d_gene: TRBD1; j_gene: TRBJ2-5
CDR3aa: CASSESQGAGGYTF; CDR3nt: TGTGCCAGCAGTGAATCCCAGGGGGCTGGTGGCTACACCTTC; abundance: NA; v_gene: TRBV25-1; len: 14; d_gene: TRBD1; j_gene: TRBJ1-2
CDR3aa: CASSRGPYEQYF; CDR3nt: TGTGCCAGCAGCAGGGGGCCCTACGAGCAGTACTTC; abundance: NA; v_gene: TRBV21-1; len: 12; d_gene: NA; j_gene: TRBJ2-7
CDR3aa: CASSVGRQKPQPQHF; CDR3nt: TGTGCCAGCAGCGTGGGAAGACAGAAGCCTCAGCCCCAGCATTTT; abundance: NA; v_gene: TRBV9; len: 15; d_gene: NA; j_gene: TRBJ1-5
CDR3aa: CATSRASDQETQYF; CDR3nt: TGTGCCACCAGCAGAGCTAGCGATCAAGAGACCCAGTACTTC; abundance: NA; v_gene: TRBV15; len: 14; d_gene: NA; j_gene: TRBJ2-5
CDR3aa: CASRGGTDTQYF; CDR3nt: TGTGCCAGCAGGGGGGGTACAGATACGCAGTATTTT; abundance: NA; v_gene: TRBV9; len: 12; d_gene: NA; j_gene: TRBJ2-3
CDR3aa: CASSETGDNTIYF; CDR3nt: TGTGCCAGCAGTGAGACAGGGGACAACACCATATATTTT; abundance: NA; v_gene: TRBV2; len: 13; d_gene: TRBD1; j_gene: TRBJ1-3
CDR3aa: CSVEDRSLAGETQYF; CDR3nt: TGCAGCGTTGAAGATCGGTCCCTAGCGGGGGAGACCCAGTACTTC; abundance: NA; v_gene: TRBV29-1; len: 15; d_gene: TRBD2; j_gene: TRBJ2-5
CDR3aa: CASSGYSTSGSNEQFF; CDR3nt: TGTGCCAGCAGCGGATATTCGACTAGCGGGAGCAATGAGCAGTTCTTC; abundance: NA; v_gene: TRBV6-6; len: 16; d_gene: TRBD2; j_gene: TRBJ2-1
CDR3aa: CASSKDLAETYEQYF; CDR3nt: TGTGCCAGCAGCAAGGACCTAGCGGAAACCTACGAGCAGTACTTC; abundance: NA; v_gene: TRBV4-2; len: 15; d_gene: TRBD2; j_gene: TRBJ2-7
CDR3aa: CASSGTSGRATDTQYF; CDR3nt: TGTGCCAGCAGCGGGACTAGCGGGAGGGCCACAGATACGCAGTATTTT; abundance: NA; v_gene: TRBV9; len: 16; d_gene: TRBD2; j_gene: TRBJ2-3
CDR3aa: CASSLEFSLLGQHYYEQYF; CDR3nt: TGTGCCAGCAGCTTAGAGTTTAGTCTTTTGGGACAGCATTACTACGAGCAGTACTTC; abundance: NA; v_gene: TRBV7-2; len: 19; d_gene: TRBD1; j_gene: TRBJ2-7
CDR3aa: CASRLQGEDGYTF; CDR3nt: TGCGCCAGCAGGCTACAGGGAGAGGATGGCTACACCTTC; abundance: NA; v_gene: TRBV23-1; len: 13; d_gene: NA; j_gene: TRBJ1-2
CDR3aa: CASSQTRNTIYF; CDR3nt: TGTGCCAGCAGCCAAACCCGGAACACCATATATTTT; abundance: NA; v_gene: TRBV14; len: 12; d_gene: NA; j_gene: TRBJ1-3
CDR3aa: CASSLWTTGGAFF; CDR3nt: TGTGCCAGCAGTTTATGGACGACAGGTGGAGCTTTCTTT; abundance: NA; v_gene: TRBV28; len: 13; d_gene: NA; j_gene: TRBJ1-1
CDR3aa: CASRTPLEGPNEQFF; CDR3nt: TGTGCCAGCAGAACACCGTTGGAGGGGCCCAATGAGCAGTTCTTC; abundance: NA; v_gene: TRBV28; len: 15; d_gene: NA; j_gene: TRBJ2-1
CDR3aa: CSARPDTEAFF; CDR3nt: TGCAGTGCTAGACCCGACACTGAAGCTTTCTTT; abundance: NA; v_gene: TRBV20-1; len: 11; d_gene: NA; j_gene: TRBJ1-1
CDR3aa: CASIPSFIAGEQYF; CDR3nt: TGTGCCAGCATCCCAAGTTTCATAGCGGGAGAGCAGTACTTC; abundance: NA; v_gene: TRBV7-8; len: 14; d_gene: TRBD2; j_gene: TRBJ2-7
CDR3aa: CASSFGQGSNQPQHF; CDR3nt: TGTGCCAGCAGTTTCGGGCAGGGAAGCAATCAGCCCCAGCATTTT; abundance: NA; v_gene: TRBV27; len: 15; d_gene: NA; j_gene: TRBJ1-5
CDR3aa: CATSRDRGLGTQYF; CDR3nt: TGTGCCACCAGCAGAGATCGGGGACTAGGTACGCAGTATTTT; abundance: NA; v_gene: TRBV15; len: 14; d_gene: TRBD2; j_gene: TRBJ2-3
CDR3aa: CASRQANEKLFF; CDR3nt: TGTGCCAGCAGACAGGCTAATGAAAAACTGTTTTTT; abundance: NA; v_gene: TRBV28; len: 12; d_gene: NA; j_gene: TRBJ1-4
CDR3aa: CASTPLGGGVLAYEQYF; CDR3nt: TGCGCCAGCACCCCACTGGGCGGCGGGGTGCTGGCCTACGAGCAGTACTTC; abundance: NA; v_gene: TRBV5-1; len: 17; d_gene: NA; j_gene: TRBJ2-7
CDR3aa: CASHPRTGMADTQYF; CDR3nt: TGTGCCAGCCATCCGCGGACAGGGATGGCAGATACGCAGTATTTT; abundance: NA; v_gene: TRBV6-6; len: 15; d_gene: TRBD1; j_gene: TRBJ2-3
CDR3aa: CASSIVQGIAGELFF; CDR3nt: TGTGCCAGTAGTATAGTTCAGGGGATAGCCGGGGAGCTGTTTTTT; abundance: NA; v_gene: TRBV19; len: 15; d_gene: NA; j_gene: TRBJ2-2
CDR3aa: CASQGTSGKNEQFF; CDR3nt: TGTGCCAGCCAAGGGACTAGCGGTAAAAATGAGCAGTTCTTC; abundance: NA; v_gene: TRBV11-2; len: 14; d_gene: TRBD2; j_gene: TRBJ2-1
CDR3aa: CASSTRLSTDTQYF; CDR3nt: TGCGCCAGCAGCACGAGGTTAAGCACAGATACGCAGTATTTT; abundance: NA; v_gene: TRBV4-3; len: 14; d_gene: NA; j_gene: TRBJ2-3
CDR3aa: CASSLKVAGLDEQFF; CDR3nt: TGTGCCAGCAGCTTGAAGGTAGCGGGACTCGATGAGCAGTTCTTC; abundance: NA; v_gene: TRBV7-3; len: 15; d_gene: TRBD2; j_gene: TRBJ2-1
CDR3aa: CASGTVTSGRTSTDTQYF; CDR3nt: TGTGCCAGCGGAACTGTAACTAGCGGGAGGACTAGCACAGATACGCAGTATTTT; abundance: NA; v_gene: TRBV27; len: 18; d_gene: TRBD2; j_gene: TRBJ2-3
CDR3aa: CASSVGPGQVDERFYF; CDR3nt: TGTGCCAGCAGCGTCGGACCCGGACAGGTTGACGAGCGCTTTTACTTC; abundance: NA; v_gene: TRBV9; len: 16; d_gene: TRBD1; j_gene: TRBJ2-7
CDR3aa: CASSTGTSGRWKQYF; CDR3nt: TGTGCCAGCAGCACCGGGACTAGCGGGAGGTGGAAGCAGTACTTC; abundance: NA; v_gene: TRBV9; len: 15; d_gene: TRBD2; j_gene: TRBJ2-7
CDR3aa: CASSPTVMNTEAFF; CDR3nt: TGTGCCAGCAGCCCGACAGTGATGAACACTGAAGCTTTCTTT; abundance: NA; v_gene: TRBV28; len: 14; d_gene: NA; j_gene: TRBJ1-1
CDR3aa: CASTGGYEQYF; CDR3nt: TGTGCCAGCACGGGGGGTTACGAGCAGTACTTC; abundance: NA; v_gene: TRBV25-1; len: 11; d_gene: TRBD2; j_gene: TRBJ2-7
CDR3aa: CASSNQGRGQETQYF; CDR3nt: TGTGCCAGTAGTAACCAAGGCCGGGGACAAGAGACCCAGTACTTC; abundance: NA; v_gene: TRBV19; len: 15; d_gene: NA; j_gene: TRBJ2-5